A single T cell receptor beta chain is shown here with its context. What it binds is not known. TCRdb keeps only in-frame clones here, not all; method: immunoSEQ multiplex PCR. The table shows more than 15,000 clones, with roughly 79% occurring only once. The entry originates in a study of somatic mutations in cytotoxic T cells in rheumatoid arthritis. Study results and limitations: The largest CD8+ clone made up over 20% of CD8+ cells in about an eighth of the 65 patients. For patients with rheumatoid arthritis, CD8+ clonality went up with age, while healthy controls showed no such change.

From germline, CDR1 is MGHRA and CDR2 YSYEKL. This CDR3 comprises 13 residues. The ends were cut back, 1 base at V and 5 bases at J, with 6 bases in the middle. Both CD4+ and CD8+ cells were separated through positive magnetic bead selection, and their purity was verified using flow cytometry. The chain combines TRBV4-1 with TRBJ2-1; D gene uncertain. The sequence came from an adult with rheumatoid arthritis. The sample was CD8+ T cells sorted from blood. CDR3 region: CASSQGINNEQFF. In DNA form, the CDR3 reads TGCGCCAGCAGCCAAGGTATAAACAATGAGCAGTTCTTC.